This T cell receptor (beta chain) was captured by sequencing in a study of CD4 and CD8 cells across lung adenocarcinoma regions. The V segment lost 4 bases and the J segment 0 bases; nucleotides outside the gene matches: 8. The germline gives CDR1 SGHTA, CDR2 FQGNSA. This CDR3 has 16 residues. TCRdb called the PCR reads again in MiXCR, with one record for every CDR3 protein. The sample contains approximately 8,800 distinct CDR3 sequences, 54% of which appear only once. This clonotype is labeled as medium-sized (0.01 to 0.1%). The sample was CD8+ T cells from the center of a lung tumor. The receptor's source is a female donor with lung adenocarcinoma. The CD4 and CD8 labels of this study may be unreliable. This chain links TRBV7-2 with TRBJ1-1; the match to TRBD1 covers 7 bases. In DNA, the CDR3 is TGTGCCAGCAGCTCCTACAGGGGAACCATGAACACTGAAGCTTTCTTT. Protein product: CASSSYRGTMNTEAFF. Drawing the rest from reference TRBV7-2 and TRBJ1-1, the complete variable domain is GAGVSQSPSNKVTEKGKDVELRCDPISGHTALYWYRQSLGQGLEFLIYFQGNSAPDKSGLPSDRFSAERTGGSVSTLTIQRTQQEDSAVYLCASSSYRGTMNTEAFFGQGTRLTVV.